The clone carrying this TCR beta chain was found a few times. The source of the sample is a study of blood T cell repertoires in COVID-19. The germline CDR1 and CDR2 sequences are SEHNR and FQNEAQ (reference sequence). V lost 5 bases and J 0 bases, leaving 11 bases between the germline ends. This CDR3 region has 15 residues. Using immunoSEQ multiplex PCR, the repertoire was profiled, and TCRdb retains in-frame clones only, with some absent. Of about 250,000 clones detected, 80% to 90% appear once; the ten largest clones hold around 2.9%. The gene calls are TRBV7-9 and TRBJ1-3, with D possibly TRBD1 on 6 matching bases. This clonotype was obtained from a woman aged 25 to 39 with active or convalescent COVID-19. The sample consisted of peripheral blood. The DNA of the CDR3 is TGTGCCAGCAGCCCGACAGGCACCTCTGGAAACACCATATATTTT. Translating gives CASSPTGTSGNTIYF.